This TCR beta chain was identified during a study of blood T cell repertoires in COVID-19. This table comes from immunoSEQ multiplex PCR, and its TCRdb copy is limited to in-frame clones, with some not included. This table has over 250,000 clones, 70% to 90% appearing once. Germline values: CDR1 SNHLY, CDR2 FYNNEI. This CDR3 is 13 amino acids long. With 6 bases clipped from V and 4 bases from J, the junction kept 5 bases outside the gene matches. Material for sequencing was peripheral blood. The TCR was taken from a woman in her sixties or seventies with acute or convalescent COVID-19. The chain couples TRBV2 to TRBJ1-2; 7 positions match TRBD1. CDR3 amino acids: CASRGQSPYGYTF. As DNA, the CDR3 is TGTGCCAGCAGGGGACAGTCGCCCTATGGCTACACCTTC.